These 9 T cell receptor beta chains were sequenced from one sample in a study of T cell repertoires in cytomegalovirus infection. Which antigens these TCRs recognize remains unknown. TCRdb recomputed calls from the reads with MiXCR, one row per CDR3 protein. The table records approximately 910,000 distinct CDR3 sequences, roughly 30% of them present only once. Specimen: cultured CD8+ T cells from PBMCs, collected from culture after CMV antigen stimulation. The receptors stem from a human donor in good health (CMV status not recorded). Some clones in this sample may be carry-over from other donors' samples.

Here the CDR3 reads CASSPRRALETQYF. CDR3 DNA: TGTGCCAGCAGCCCCCGCAGGGCCTTAGAGACCCAGTACTTC. The V gene is TRBV9, the J gene TRBJ2-5; D possibly corresponds to TRBD1 (5 bases). The V end lost 4 bases, the J end lost 4 bases, and 14 bases lay between the germline ends. CDR3 length equals 14 residues. Per germline, CDR1 SGDLS and CDR2 YYNGEE.

The rearrangement uses TRBV28 and TRBJ2-1; 8 bases match TRBD2. Germline V CDR1 and CDR2: MDHEN, SYDVKM. Germline trimming cut 3 bases from V and 4 bases from J; bases unmatched to any gene: 11. The CDR3 loop spans 17 amino acids. CDR3 sequence: CASSFPIAGTDYNEQFF. The DNA of the CDR3 is TGTGCCAGCAGTTTCCCTATAGCGGGGACGGATTACAATGAGCAGTTCTTC.

In its sample, this clonotype was seen many times. This chain links TRBV24-1 with TRBJ2-2, with no clear D. The germline V gene has CDR1 KGHDR and CDR2 SFDVKD. With 4 bases removed from V and 9 bases from J, the gap between germline ends came to 5 bases. This CDR3 comprises 11 residues. CDR3 DNA: TGTGCCACCAGTGACAATCGGGAGCTGTTTTTT. Its translation is CATSDNRELFF.

Concerning this clonotype itself: A much larger clone differs by one base, so this may be a read error. The V and J genes are TRBV7-8 and TRBJ1-5; TRBD1 is a possible D gene (6 bases). Looked up from germline, CDR1 is SGHVS and CDR2 is FQNEAQ. The CDR3 covers 15 residues. The DNA of the CDR3 is TGTGCCGGCAGCTTATTGGCAGGGGAGTTTCAGCCCCAGCATTTT. It translates to CAGSLLAGEFQPQHF.

This clonotype occurred a few times. V gene TRBV24-1 combines with J gene TRBJ2-1; 8 positions agree with TRBD2. CDR1 is KGHDR and CDR2 is SFDVKD in the germline V gene. The junction had 5 bases not matched to a gene; V was cut back by 4 bases and J by 4 bases. The CDR3 has 15 residues. The CDR3 loop is CATSERGGTYNEQFF. CDR3 nucleotide sequence: TGTGCCACCAGTGAGCGCGGGGGGACTTACAATGAGCAGTTCTTC.

The chain combines TRBV6-8 with TRBJ2-7; D may be TRBD1 (6 bases). With 4 bases removed from V and 3 bases from J, the gap between germline ends came to 25 bases. The CDR3 runs to 18 residues. Germline lookup yields CDR1 MNHGY and CDR2 SAAAGT. Here the CDR3 reads CASSSLFTQDSLYYEQYV. CDR3 nucleotide sequence: TGTGCCAGCAGTTCTCTGTTTACGCAGGACAGCTTATACTACGAGCAGTACGTC.

The V and J genes are TRBV27 and TRBJ2-6; D unresolved. The CDR3 has 15 amino acids. V gave up 0 bases and J gave up 1 base, with 4 bases separating them. Germline loops: CDR1 MNHEY, CDR2 SMNVEV (reference sequence). This CDR3 reads CASSLSWSGANVLTF. CDR3 nucleotide sequence: TGTGCCAGCAGTTTATCATGGTCTGGGGCCAACGTCCTGACTTTC.

The chain recombines TRBV9 with TRBJ1-1; weak D call: TRBD1 (6 bases). This CDR3 has 16 amino acids. Germline CDR1 SGDLS, CDR2 YYNGEE. The V end lost 3 bases, the J end lost 3 bases, and 18 bases lay between the germline ends. The CDR3 region is CASSASGARGYTEAFF. The DNA for the CDR3 is TGTGCCAGCAGCGCCTCGGGGGCGCGCGGATACACTGAAGCTTTCTTT.

V gene TRBV6-6 combines with J gene TRBJ1-5, with 10 bases that match TRBD1. The CDR3 spans 14 residues. The germline gives CDR1 MNHNY, CDR2 SVGAGI (reference sequence). Trimming took 10 bases from V and 5 from J; bases not matched to a gene: 8. For the CDR3, the DNA is TGTGCCACCCGGGACAGGGGTGGTGATCAGCCCCAGCATTTT. The encoded protein is CATRDRGGDQPQHF.